The clone carrying this T cell receptor beta chain was recorded at least ten times. This entry belongs to a study of T cells of healthy individuals. Trimming pared 4 bases from V and 5 bases from J, leaving 11 bases between. The CDR3 sequence is 13 residues long. In germline, CDR1 is MNHEY, CDR2 SMNVEV (reference sequence). TCRdb ran MiXCR on the 5' RACE reads and lists one entry per CDR3 protein. This table has about 41,000 distinct CDR3 sequences, approximately 4.5% appearing once. J is TRBJ1-1 and V is TRBV27; D possibly corresponds to TRBD1 (5 bases). The TCR was taken from a human donor in good health. DNA of the CDR3: TGTGCCAGCAGTTGGAAAGGGGTTACTGAAGCTTTCTTT. Protein sequence: CASSWKGVTEAFF.